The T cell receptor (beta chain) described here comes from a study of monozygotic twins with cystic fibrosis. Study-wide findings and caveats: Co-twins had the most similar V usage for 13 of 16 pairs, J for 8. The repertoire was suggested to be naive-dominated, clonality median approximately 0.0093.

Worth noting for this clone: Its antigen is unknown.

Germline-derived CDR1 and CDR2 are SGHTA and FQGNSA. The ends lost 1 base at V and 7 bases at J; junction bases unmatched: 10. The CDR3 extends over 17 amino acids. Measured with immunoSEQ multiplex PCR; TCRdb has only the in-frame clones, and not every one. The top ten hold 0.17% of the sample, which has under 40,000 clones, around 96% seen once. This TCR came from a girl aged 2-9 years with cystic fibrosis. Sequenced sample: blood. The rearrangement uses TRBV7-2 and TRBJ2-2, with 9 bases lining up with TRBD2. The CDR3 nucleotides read TGTGCCAGCAGCTTAGATGGTAGCGGGAGCATCAACGGGGAGCTGTTTTTT. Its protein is CASSLDGSGSINGELFF.